This T cell receptor beta chain was found in a study of cytomegalovirus exposure and HLA in healthy donors. It was healthy bone marrow donors who served as donors. In nominal health when sampled, donors likely had unrecorded immune exposures nonetheless. A note on this clone: Its antigen is not known.

Broader study findings: Most TCR sequences showed up rarely, but some public TCRs showed up in many donors. Clonal expansion, a later analysis showed, was greater in HLA-associated TCR beta chains than in equally common others.

CDR1 SGHVS and CDR2 FNYEAQ come from the germline V gene. CDR3 size: 14 residues. V shed 7 bases and J shed 5 bases, with 17 bases lying between them. PCR involved 60 Vbeta and 13 Jbeta primers. The data were produced by immunoSEQ multiplex PCR, yet TCRdb's version contains in-frame clones alone and is incomplete. The table lists approximately 50,000 clones. Sequencing used PBMCs. This clonotype originated in a male donor in good health and CMV-seronegative. The genes are TRBV7-6 and TRBJ2-5; D may be TRBD2 (7 bases). The CDR3 nucleotides read TGTGCCAGCAATGATGGGGGAGGGGGTGAGACCCAGTACTTC. Translation gives CASNDGGGGETQYF.